This T cell receptor (beta chain) comes out of a study of blood T cell repertoires in COVID-19. The wider study: Samples representing acute and convalescent COVID-19 were sourced from the United States, Italy and Spain.

Per the germline V gene, CDR1 is LNHDA and CDR2 is SQIVND (reference sequence). The CDR3 has 18 amino acids. V gave up 6 bases and J gave up 5 bases; unmatched junction bases: 14. Original handling: Reference gene primer amplification yielded estimated nucleated cell counts. Sequenced by immunoSEQ multiplex PCR; TCRdb stores in-frame clones only, minus some. For V, J and clone size, that table is used; D and trimming come from the DNA. The repertoire holds around 150,000 clones, 60% to 85% seen once, with 8.6% in the top ten. The sequencing sample was made of peripheral blood. The clonotype originates from a middle-aged man with active or convalescent COVID-19. The rearrangement links TRBV19 to TRBJ2-5; 14 nucleotides line up with TRBD2. CDR3: CASSPKEGLAGVRETQYF. CDR3 bases: TGTGCCAGTAGCCCCAAGGAGGGACTAGCGGGAGTTCGGGAGACCCAGTACTTC.